This record looks at one TCR beta chain sequence and its context. As yet, its antigen is unknown. Samples were taken at baseline and on day 1 of cycles 4 and 7. The source of the sample is a study of OX40 agonist ivuxolimab in advanced cancers. Study findings and constraints: Fewer expanded clones were found on average in CD4+ than in CD8+ T cells.

Sequenced by immunoSEQ multiplex PCR; TCRdb stores in-frame clones only, minus some. The table has some 70,000 clones, roughly 90% seen once. The CDR3 is 15 amino acids. Losses at the gene ends were 4 bases for V and 3 bases for J; bases not matched to a gene: 5. Germline V gives CDR1 LNHDA, CDR2 SQIVND (reference sequence). V and J are TRBV19 and TRBJ2-3; TRBD1 aligns across 9 bases. The specimen comprised CD4+ or CD8+ T cells sorted from blood, sampled in a trial of the OX40 agonist ivuxolimab. The TCR sequence derives from an adult with an advanced solid tumor such as melanoma, head and neck, liver or kidney cancer. This CDR3 is CASSTDRGRTDTQYF. The DNA for the CDR3 is TGTGCCAGTAGTACAGACAGGGGGAGAACAGATACGCAGTATTTT.